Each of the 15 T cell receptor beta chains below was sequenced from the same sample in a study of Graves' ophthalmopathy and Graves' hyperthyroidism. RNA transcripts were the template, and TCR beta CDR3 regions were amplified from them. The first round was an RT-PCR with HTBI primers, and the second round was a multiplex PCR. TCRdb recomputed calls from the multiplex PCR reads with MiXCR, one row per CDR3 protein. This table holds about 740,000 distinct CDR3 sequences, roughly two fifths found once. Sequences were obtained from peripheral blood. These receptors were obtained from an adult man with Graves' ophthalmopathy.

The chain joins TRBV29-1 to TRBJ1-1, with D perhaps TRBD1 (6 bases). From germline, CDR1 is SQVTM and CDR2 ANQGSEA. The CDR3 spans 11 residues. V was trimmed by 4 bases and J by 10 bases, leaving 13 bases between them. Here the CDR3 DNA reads TGCAGCGTTGGGGTAGGGGGGGGAGCTTTCTTT. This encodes CSVGVGGGAFF. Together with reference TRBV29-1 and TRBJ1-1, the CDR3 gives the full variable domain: SAVISQKPSRDICQRGTSLTIQCQVDSQVTMMFWYRQQPGQSLTLIATANQGSEATYESGFVIDKFPISRPNLTFSTLTVSNMSPEDSSIYLCSVGVGGGAFFGQGTRLTVV.

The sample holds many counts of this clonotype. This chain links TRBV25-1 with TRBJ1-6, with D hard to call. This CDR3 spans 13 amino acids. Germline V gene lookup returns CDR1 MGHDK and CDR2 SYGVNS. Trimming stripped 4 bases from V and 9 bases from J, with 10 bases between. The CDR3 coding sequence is TGTGCCAGCAGTGGGGCTACGGGTTCACCCCTCCACTTT. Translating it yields CASSGATGSPLHF.

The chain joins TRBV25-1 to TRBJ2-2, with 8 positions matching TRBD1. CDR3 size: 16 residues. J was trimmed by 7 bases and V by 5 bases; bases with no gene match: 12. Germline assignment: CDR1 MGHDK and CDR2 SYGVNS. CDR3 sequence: CASSPSGTGRGGELFF. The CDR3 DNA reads TGTGCCAGCAGTCCGTCCGGGACAGGACGTGGCGGGGAGCTGTTTTTT.

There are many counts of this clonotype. The CDR3 reads CASSDSPGGNTEAFF. CDR3 nucleotide sequence: TGTGCCAGCAGTGACTCTCCCGGGGGGAACACTGAAGCTTTCTTT. This chain uses TRBV25-1 with TRBJ1-1; tentatively, D is TRBD1 (5 bases). V dropped 3 bases and J dropped 1 base, with 12 bases sitting between them. Per germline, CDR1 MGHDK and CDR2 SYGVNS. This CDR3 is built from 15 residues.

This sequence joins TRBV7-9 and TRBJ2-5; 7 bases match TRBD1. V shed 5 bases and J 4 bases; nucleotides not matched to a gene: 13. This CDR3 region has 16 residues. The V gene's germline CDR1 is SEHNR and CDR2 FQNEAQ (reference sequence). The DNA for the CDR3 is TGTGCCAGCAGCATCCGACAGGGCGGATTTATAGAGACCCAGTACTTC. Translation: CASSIRQGGFIETQYF.

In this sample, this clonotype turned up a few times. In DNA form, the CDR3 reads TGTGCCAGCAGTAGGGCGGGAGAGGAGACCCAGTACTTC. Translation: CASSRAGEETQYF. The chain uses TRBV6-2 or TRBV6-3 and TRBJ2-5; 7 nucleotides line up with TRBD2. In germline, CDR1 is MNHEY, CDR2 SVGEGT. With 5 bases clipped from V and 5 bases from J, the junction kept 5 bases outside the gene matches. The CDR3 is 13 amino acids.

DNA for the CDR3: TGTGCCACCAGCAGAGAGAGAGGGTTAGACGAGCAGTACTTC. Amino acids: CATSRERGLDEQYF. V is TRBV15 and J is TRBJ2-7, with D possibly TRBD2 on 5 matching bases. The germline gives CDR1 LNHNV, CDR2 YYDKDF (reference sequence). There are 14 residues in the CDR3. The germline V and J ends were trimmed by 0 bases and 5 bases, with 11 bases remaining between them.

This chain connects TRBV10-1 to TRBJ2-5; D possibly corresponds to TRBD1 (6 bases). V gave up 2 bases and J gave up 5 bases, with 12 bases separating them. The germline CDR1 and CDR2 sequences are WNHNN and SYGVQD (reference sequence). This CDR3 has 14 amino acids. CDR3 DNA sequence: TGCGCCAGCAGTGAGCCAGGGGCCGGGGAGACCCAGTACTTC. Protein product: CASSEPGAGETQYF.

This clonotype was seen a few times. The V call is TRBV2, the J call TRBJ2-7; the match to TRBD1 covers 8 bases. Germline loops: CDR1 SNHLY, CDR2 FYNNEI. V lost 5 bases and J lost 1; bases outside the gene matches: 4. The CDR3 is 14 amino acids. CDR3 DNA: TGTGCCAGCAGTCCCTGGACAGGGTCCTACGAGCAGTACTTC. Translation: CASSPWTGSYEQYF.

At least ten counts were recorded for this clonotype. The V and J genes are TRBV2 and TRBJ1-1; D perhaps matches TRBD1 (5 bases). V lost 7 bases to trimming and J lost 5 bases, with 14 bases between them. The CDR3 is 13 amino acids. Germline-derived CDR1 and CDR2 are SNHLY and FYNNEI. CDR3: CASTPGGWTEAFF. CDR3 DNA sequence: TGTGCCAGCACTCCCGGGGGATGGACTGAAGCTTTCTTT.

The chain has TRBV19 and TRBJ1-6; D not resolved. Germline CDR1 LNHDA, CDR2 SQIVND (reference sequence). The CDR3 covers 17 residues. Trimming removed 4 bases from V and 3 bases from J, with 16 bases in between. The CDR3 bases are TGTGCCAGTAGTAACCGAATCGTGTCCATCTATAATTCACCCCTCCACTTT. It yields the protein CASSNRIVSIYNSPLHF.

CDR3 nucleotide sequence: TGCAGTGCTAGACCTCTAGGAGGGGAGACCCAGTACTTC. Protein: CSARPLGGETQYF. The gene calls are TRBV20-1 and TRBJ2-5, with D possibly matching TRBD2 (6 bases). V lost 2 bases and J lost 5, with 12 bases in between. Germline-derived CDR1 and CDR2 are DFQATT and SNEGSKA (reference sequence). The CDR3 is 13 residues long.

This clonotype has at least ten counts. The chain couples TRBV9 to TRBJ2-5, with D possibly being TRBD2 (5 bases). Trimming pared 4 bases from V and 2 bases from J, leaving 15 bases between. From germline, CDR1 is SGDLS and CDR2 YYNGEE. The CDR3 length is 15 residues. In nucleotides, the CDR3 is TGTGCCAGCAGCCCCGGAGGCCGGCCTCAAGAGACCCAGTACTTC. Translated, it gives CASSPGGRPQETQYF.

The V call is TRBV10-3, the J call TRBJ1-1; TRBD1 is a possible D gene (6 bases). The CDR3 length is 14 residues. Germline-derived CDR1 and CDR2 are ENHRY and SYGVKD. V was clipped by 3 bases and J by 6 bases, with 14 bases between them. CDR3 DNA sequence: TGTGCCATCAGTGAACCAGGGGAGTTGGCTGAAGCTTTCTTT. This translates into CAISEPGELAEAFF.

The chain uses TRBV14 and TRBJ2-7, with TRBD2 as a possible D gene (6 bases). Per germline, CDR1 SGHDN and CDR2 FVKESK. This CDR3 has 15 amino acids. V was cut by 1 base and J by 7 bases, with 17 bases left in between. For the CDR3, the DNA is TGTGCCAGCAGCCAAGTGGCAGCCCCCGCGGGGGAGCAGTACTTC. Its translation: CASSQVAAPAGEQYF.